The 21 T cell receptor beta chains below all came from one sample that was sequenced in a study of T cell repertoires in cytomegalovirus infection. The antigens of these receptors remain unknown. TCRdb re-called the reads with MiXCR, one entry per CDR3 protein. This table has some 270,000 distinct CDR3 sequences, 22% appearing once. This sample comprised cultured PBMCs, obtained from culture after CMV antigen stimulation. These receptors were taken from a human donor in good health (CMV status not recorded). Some clones in this sample may be carry-over from other donors' samples.

This clonotype was seen ten or more times. The rearrangement joins TRBV11-2 to TRBJ2-1, with 7 bases aligning to TRBD2. This CDR3 has 23 amino acids. Germline-derived CDR1 and CDR2 are SGHAT and FQNNGV. Trimming took 1 base from V and 0 from J; bases not matched to a gene: 24. The CDR3 DNA reads as TGTGCCAGCAGCTTAGTCTTCGGGGGAGGGCCTTCGTCCCTAAGCAGCTCCTACAATGAGCAGTTCTTC. Its translation is CASSLVFGGGPSSLSSSYNEQFF.

Note on this clonotype: A much larger clone sits a single nucleotide away, making a read error possible. The chain recombines TRBV19 with TRBJ1-5, with 7 positions matching TRBD1. This CDR3 has 16 residues. CDR1 LNHDA and CDR2 SQIVND come from the germline V gene (reference sequence). Unmatched junction bases numbered 13, after V lost 7 bases and J lost 4 bases. The CDR3 coding sequence is TGTGCCAGTACCTGGGGGGCAGGGGGTGATAATCAGCCCCAGCATTTT. Encoded protein: CASTWGAGGDNQPQHF. Full variable domain (remainder filled in from reference TRBV19 and TRBJ1-5): DGGITQSPKYLFRKEGQNVTLSCEQNLNHDAMYWYRQDPGQGLRLIYYSQIVNDFQKGDIAEGYSVSREKKESFPLTVTSAQKNPTAFYLCASTWGAGGDNQPQHFGDGTRLSIL.

This clonotype was observed a few times. The chain employs TRBV12-3 or TRBV12-4 and TRBJ1-3; D unclear. The CDR3 runs 13 residues. V gave up 6 bases and J gave up 3 bases, with 9 bases separating them. The CDR3 reads CASRGLDGNTIYF. The DNA of the CDR3 is TGTGCCAGCAGAGGGCTGGATGGAAACACCATATATTTT.

There are a few counts of this clonotype. The chain employs TRBV12-3 or TRBV12-4 and TRBJ2-1, with TRBD2 matching 12 bases. The ends lost 6 bases at V and 7 bases at J; junction bases unmatched: 7. The length of the CDR3 is 15 residues. The CDR3 here is CASSLRTSGINEQFF. The CDR3 bases are TGTGCCAGCAGCTTGAGGACTAGCGGGATAAATGAGCAGTTCTTC.

This clonotype was picked up many times. The chain carries TRBV7-2 and TRBJ2-6; D gene uncertain. The CDR3 covers 15 residues. Deletions cut 7 bases from V and 0 bases from J, with 10 bases between. Germline V gene sequence: CDR1 SGHTA, CDR2 FQGNSA. The CDR3 sequence is CASNPRNSGANVLTF. CDR3 coding DNA: TGTGCCAGCAACCCTCGGAACTCTGGGGCCAACGTCCTGACTTTC.

This clonotype was seen many times. The chain combines TRBV7-2 with TRBJ1-3, with TRBD1 identical over 7 bases. The V and J ends lost 5 bases and 2 bases, in that order; junction bases with no gene match: 15. The CDR3 is made up of 18 amino acids. Germline V gene sequence: CDR1 SGHTA, CDR2 FQGNSA. CDR3 nucleotide sequence: TGTGCCAGCAGCGCCCACCCATTCGACAGGGTTACTGGAAACACCATATATTTT. Translation gives CASSAHPFDRVTGNTIYF.

This clonotype has a handful of counts. The rearrangement joins TRBV7-2 to TRBJ1-1; TRBD1 is a possible D gene (6 bases). Looked up from germline, CDR1 is SGHTA and CDR2 is FQGNSA. This CDR3 comprises 13 residues. V was cut by 2 bases and J by 4 bases, with 8 bases left in between. CDR3 loop: CASSLLRGTEAFF. In DNA form, the CDR3 reads TGTGCCAGCAGCTTACTCAGGGGCACTGAAGCTTTCTTT.

V gene TRBV27 combines with J gene TRBJ2-3; either TRBD1 or TRBD2 may supply D (5 bases each). The CDR3 totals 16 residues. The V gene lost 6 bases and the J gene lost 0 bases, with 16 bases spanning the gap. Germline V gene data show CDR1 as MNHEY and CDR2 as SMNVEV (reference sequence). CDR3: CASSTVRERSTDTQYF. Here the CDR3 DNA reads TGTGCCAGCAGCACCGTCAGGGAGCGGAGCACAGATACGCAGTATTTT.

This chain connects TRBV10-3 to TRBJ1-1; TRBD1 is a possible D gene (5 bases). V lost 6 bases, J lost 0 bases, and 14 bases lay in between. This CDR3 is 15 amino acids long. The V gene's germline CDR1 is ENHRY and CDR2 SYGVKD. This CDR3 reads CAIRQQENLNTEAFF. The CDR3 DNA is TGTGCCATCAGGCAACAGGAGAATCTGAACACTGAAGCTTTCTTT.

This clonotype was detected only a few times. The chain couples TRBV18 to TRBJ2-1, with a weak D call TRBD1 (5 bases). The CDR3 consists of 15 residues. Germline-derived CDR1 and CDR2 are KGHSH and LQKENI. V lost 0 bases to trimming and J lost 8 bases, with 14 bases between them. In DNA form, the CDR3 reads TGTGCCAGCTCACCACCAGGGTCCAGGGCCCATGAGCAGTTCTTC. Its protein is CASSPPGSRAHEQFF.

The V and J genes are TRBV10-3 and TRBJ2-5; TRBD1 aligns across 11 bases. The V and J ends lost 3 bases and 2 bases, in that order; junction bases with no gene match: 5. The CDR3 runs to 16 residues. The germline gives CDR1 ENHRY, CDR2 SYGVKD. CDR3: CAISDEGQGVQETQYF. The CDR3, as DNA: TGTGCCATCAGTGACGAGGGACAGGGGGTTCAAGAGACCCAGTACTTC.

This clonotype was observed a handful of times. J is TRBJ2-1 and V is TRBV7-2; D is ambiguous. Germline loops: CDR1 SGHTA, CDR2 FQGNSA. CDR3 length equals 16 residues. Trimming shortened V by 5 bases and J by 0 bases, and 14 bases separated the two germline ends. The CDR3 is CASSPILHGSYNEQFF. CDR3 nucleotide sequence: TGTGCCAGCAGCCCGATACTCCACGGCTCCTACAATGAGCAGTTCTTC.

This clonotype was observed at least ten times. The CDR3 sequence: CASSQSGLNTDTQYF. In DNA, the CDR3 is TGTGCCAGCAGCCAGTCGGGACTAAACACAGATACGCAGTATTTT. The chain combines TRBV7-3 with TRBJ2-3; TRBD2 aligns across 7 bases. This CDR3 is 15 amino acids long. Germline V gene lookup returns CDR1 SGHTA and CDR2 FQGTGA. The junction had 7 bases not matched to a gene; V was cut back by 5 bases and J by 2 bases.

This clonotype appeared a few times. The rearrangement links TRBV6-2 or TRBV6-3 to TRBJ1-5, with D tentatively TRBD1 (5 bases). Trimming removed 6 bases at V and 5 bases at J, with 17 bases between. The CDR3 has 15 residues. Germline CDR1 is MNHEY and CDR2 is SVGEGT. This CDR3 is CASSSLETAHQPQHF. In DNA, the CDR3 is TGTGCCAGCAGCTCTCTTGAGACAGCGCATCAGCCCCAGCATTTT.

Many counts were recorded for this clonotype. The chain uses TRBV2 and TRBJ2-3; tentative D call: TRBD2 (6 bases). Germline CDR1 and CDR2: SNHLY and FYNNEI. Trimming left V 8 bases short and J 2 bases short, with 11 bases between. CDR3 length: 13 amino acids. CDR3: CASRDWLTDTQYF. CDR3 DNA: TGTGCCAGCCGGGACTGGCTCACAGATACGCAGTATTTT.

The table lists this clonotype with a few counts. This chain links TRBV6-5 with TRBJ2-7; D might be TRBD2 (6 bases). The CDR3 has 14 amino acids. The V and J ends lost 3 bases and 6 bases respectively, with 15 bases between them. Germline CDR1 reads MNHEY; CDR2 reads SVGAGI. The chain's CDR3 is CASSYSGVQGEQYF. The CDR3 DNA is TGTGCCAGCAGTTATTCGGGAGTTCAGGGCGAGCAGTACTTC.

The CDR3 nucleotides are TGCGCCAGCAGCCAAGAGGGCAGGGGGGAGACCCAGTACTTC. Translating gives CASSQEGRGETQYF. The chain links TRBV4-1 to TRBJ2-5, with 7 bases that match TRBD1. The germline V gene has CDR1 MGHRA and CDR2 YSYEKL. CDR3 size: 14 residues. V shed 0 bases, J shed 5 bases, and the junction held 3 bases outside the gene matches.

This clonotype occurred a few times. The CDR3 region has the DNA TGTGCCAGCAGTTACAGGCTAGCGGGAGAGTGGGAGCAGTACGTC. Its translation is CASSYRLAGEWEQYV. The V gene is TRBV6-2 or TRBV6-3, the J gene TRBJ2-7, with TRBD2 matching 10 bases. V lost 2 bases and J lost 7; bases outside the gene matches: 8. The CDR3 extends over 15 amino acids. Germline-derived CDR1 and CDR2 are MNHEY and SVGEGT.

This clonotype showed up many times. The chain joins TRBV7-9 to TRBJ1-4; D possibly corresponds to TRBD1 (5 bases). Trimming took off 1 base at V and 5 bases at J, with 11 bases between the two ends. CDR1 and CDR2 from the germline V gene are SEHNR and FQNEAQ (reference sequence). CDR3 size: 15 residues. The CDR3 DNA is TGTGCCAGCAGCTTAGGAAGGACACCCAATGAAAAACTGTTTTTT. It encodes CASSLGRTPNEKLFF. The full variable domain, rest sourced from reference TRBV7-9 and TRBJ1-4, is DTGVSQNPRHKITKRGQNVTFRCDPISEHNRLYWYRQTLGQGPEFLTYFQNEAQLEKSRLLSDRFSAERPKGSFSTLEIQRTEQGDSAMYLCASSLGRTPNEKLFFGSGTQLSVL.

This clonotype was observed a few times. This chain joins TRBV7-6 and TRBJ2-3; 10 positions agree with TRBD2. CDR1 is SGHVS, CDR2 FNYEAQ, per germline. The CDR3 extends over 16 amino acids. Trimming took 4 bases from V and 2 from J; bases not matched to a gene: 6. CDR3 protein: CASSSRAGGTTDTQYF. The CDR3 DNA reads as TGTGCCAGCAGCTCCCGAGCGGGAGGGACCACAGATACGCAGTATTTT.

This clonotype was recorded many times. The gene calls are TRBV7-2 and TRBJ2-5, with a weak D call TRBD2 (5 bases). The germline V gene encodes CDR1 SGHTA and CDR2 FQGNSA. V was shortened by 2 bases and J by 5 bases, with 15 bases between the two germline ends. The CDR3 runs to 15 residues. The CDR3 is CASSLTRGLWETQYF. The CDR3 DNA follows: TGTGCCAGCAGCTTAACCCGGGGTCTCTGGGAGACCCAGTACTTC.